This T cell receptor (beta chain) was captured by sequencing in a study of vaccination effects on CD4 cells after COVID-19 (dated by TCRdb to the early 2020s). Describing the broader study: In the ViraFEST assay, PBMC were stimulated with viral peptide pools, and antigen-specific CD4+ T cell clonotypes were then identified by expansion using TCR sequencing. Fewer than 2.5 million PBMC per well were cultured in IMDM with roughly 5% human AB serum, around 9.1 IU/ml IL-2 and gentamicin, plus 10 ug/ml peptides. Across the study, the median time from the second dose to post-vaccine sampling was 72 days (range 14 to 241). SARS-CoV-2 spike-specific CD4+ TCR repertoires were compared before and after mRNA vaccination in COVID-19 convalescent patients and in infection-naive vaccine recipients. Altogether, some 11 COVID-19 convalescent patients and 4 SARS-CoV-2-naive healthy vaccine recipients made up the full study. The Oncomine TCR Beta short-read assay on an Illumina iSeq 100 was used to sequence cultures from other donors in the study. General conclusions and limits of the study: At late post-vaccination timepoints, both infection-induced and vaccine-induced clones showed marked clonal contraction, consistent with waning T cell responses. Among healthy vaccine recipients, nearly all vaccine-induced clones were SARS-CoV-2 mono-reactive, and just 1 of 255 was cross-reactive with common cold coronaviruses. Limitations of the study were the small number of convalescent patients and the absence of early post-infection timepoints.

The library relied on the immunoSEQ multiplex PCR assay. DNA from the CD4+ T cells that had been cultured and isolated underwent TCR beta CDR3 sequencing. The source study handled its data this way. Non-productive TCR sequences were removed and reads were trimmed to the CDR3 region, keeping CDR3s of at least 7 amino acids. The MANAFEST web app was used to identify antigen-specific clonotypes by comparing expansion in peptide wells with expansion in reference cultures. Positive clones required FDR<0.05 expansion versus reference and all other wells, odds ratio above 5, and frequency above 0.1% in two replicate wells. Clonotypes significantly expanded in SARS-CoV-2 spike wells and in at least one common cold coronavirus spike condition were defined as cross-reactive. Levenshtein distance calculated with the stringdist R package was used to assess CDR3 similarity, and unrooted trees were constructed with ape in R 3.6.1. TCRdb carries this immuneACCESS record with in-frame sequences only. Its versions omit some clonotypes, under half of them owing to an unresolved V gene in the studies checked, with the rest unexplained. The V and J calls and the clone size are those of that table, but D and trimming were determined from the DNA. Recorded for this sample are some 60,000 clones; under 85% of them occurred a single time. Of the sample, roughly 4.2% is held by the ten largest clones.

A note on this clone: Its antigen is not yet known. No base quality information exists; no much larger clone differs at one position.

From its cysteine to its phenylalanine, the CDR3 spans 14 amino acids. Only the CDR3 part of the read is kept: 42 bases, read in frame from the first base. CDR1 and CDR2 are read off the germline V gene as MNHEY and SVGAGI. Cut back by 5 bases and 4 bases, the V and J ends lie 14 bases apart. After more than 9 days of culture, CD4+ T cells were isolated with the EasySep CD4+ T cell isolation kit. Participants received two doses of either the BNT162b2 or the mRNA-1273 mRNA SARS-CoV-2 vaccine. The absence of prior SARS-CoV-2 infection in healthy vaccine recipients was confirmed by negative nucleocapsid antibodies before and after vaccination. On days 3 and 7, half of the culture medium was replaced with fresh IL-2-containing medium. Each peptide stimulation condition was cultured in triplicate wells unless otherwise noted. PBMC were separated from whole blood using Ficoll-Paque Plus gradient centrifugation and were then either cryopreserved at -140C or used fresh. The QIAamp micro DNA kit was used to extract genomic DNA from the cultured CD4+ T cells.

Material: CD4+ T cells from PBMCs cultured without peptide, obtained after COVID-19 vaccination. The TCR comes from a human donor who received a COVID-19 vaccine. Here the chain combines TRBV6-5 and TRBJ1-1, with TRBD1 tentatively as D gene (5 bases match). The nucleotide sequence reads TGTGCCAGCAGTCTGGGTGGGAGGGGCACTGAAGCTTTCTTT. Translated, this gives CASSLGGRGTEAFF.